One and the same sample provided the 31 T cell receptor beta chains below, sequenced in a study of T cell changes during pregnancy in multiple sclerosis. The method was immunoSEQ multiplex PCR; TCRdb's version includes in-frame clones alone and lacks a portion of them. Of tens of thousands of clones listed, 70% to 90% are singletons. Sequenced here: peripheral blood, sampled after pregnancy. The source is a female donor with multiple sclerosis, enrolled in a pregnancy study.

This clone was recorded once. The gene calls are TRBV5-4 and TRBJ2-3; TRBD2 matches at 9 bases. Trimming cost V 4 bases and J 7 bases; bases outside gene matches: 13. Germline V gives CDR1 SGHNT, CDR2 YYREEE (reference sequence). This CDR3 comprises 16 residues. CDR3 coding DNA: TGTGCCAGCAGCGACCCCCCCGCGGGGGGGCCGAATACGCAGTATTTT. It translates to CASSDPPAGGPNTQYF.

This clone has only a few counts. V is TRBV6-4 and J is TRBJ2-3; D might be TRBD2 (7 bases). The germline CDR1 and CDR2 sequences are MRHNA and SNTAGT. Trimming pared 3 bases from V and 5 bases from J, leaving 12 bases between. The CDR3 consists of 14 residues. The CDR3 sequence is CASSEDGGRDTQYF. CDR3 nucleotides: TGTGCCAGCAGTGAAGACGGGGGGCGAGATACGCAGTATTTT.

The chain employs TRBV7-2 and TRBJ2-1, with D unclear. The CDR3 is 13 residues long. Germline CDR1 is SGHTA and CDR2 is FQGNSA. The V end was cut by 0 bases, the J end by 5 bases, with 5 bases between. CDR3 nucleotide sequence: TGTGCCAGCAGCTTAGCCAGTAACAATGAGCAGTTCTTC. Residues: CASSLASNNEQFF.

This chain joins TRBV28 and TRBJ1-1; D gene ambiguous. The CDR3 consists of 12 residues. With 5 bases removed from V and 12 bases from J, the gap between germline ends came to 16 bases. The V gene's germline CDR1 is MDHEN and CDR2 SYDVKM. Here the CDR3 DNA reads TGTGCCAGCAGTACAACACGGGTAAAGACTTTCTTT. As protein: CASSTTRVKTFF.

V gene TRBV9 combines with J gene TRBJ2-3; 7 nucleotides line up with TRBD2. The junction had 14 bases not matched to a gene; V was cut back by 1 base and J by 6 bases. In germline, CDR1 is SGDLS, CDR2 YYNGEE. This CDR3 comprises 17 residues. The DNA of the CDR3 is TGTGCCAGCAGCGTAACCCCTAGCAGCGGGGTTAAGGATACGCAGTATTTT. Translating it yields CASSVTPSSGVKDTQYF.

This clone has more than one count but fewer than ten. The genes are TRBV2 and TRBJ1-3; no clear D. This CDR3 has 15 amino acids. The V and J ends lost 4 bases and 0 bases respectively, with 10 bases between them. CDR1 is SNHLY, CDR2 FYNNEI, per germline. As DNA, the CDR3 is TGTGCCAGCAGTGGGGTGGGAGGCTCTGGAAACACCATATATTTT. Amino acid sequence: CASSGVGGSGNTIYF.

The V and J genes are TRBV5-4 and TRBJ2-5, with a tentative D call TRBD1 (5 bases). CDR1 and CDR2 (germline): SGHNT, YYREEE (reference sequence). This CDR3 spans 14 amino acids. The V and J ends lost 3 bases and 8 bases respectively, with 17 bases between them. The CDR3 is CASSSRTLVETQYF. The CDR3 DNA reads TGTGCCAGCAGCTCCCGGACACTGGTTGAAACCCAGTACTTC.

This chain uses TRBV5-1 with TRBJ2-7; possible D gene TRBD2, 6 bases. The V gene's germline CDR1 is SGHRS and CDR2 YFSETQ. The V gene lost 7 bases and the J gene lost 2 bases, with 16 bases spanning the gap. The CDR3 spans 14 residues. This chain's CDR3 is CASCRDGGTYEQYF. The CDR3 nucleotides are TGCGCCAGCTGCCGGGACGGGGGAACCTACGAGCAGTACTTC.

The chain combines TRBV5-4 with TRBJ2-5; D ambiguous. The V gene's germline CDR1 is SGHNT and CDR2 YYREEE (reference sequence). This CDR3 has 13 amino acids. V was cut by 0 bases and J by 4 bases, with 7 bases left in between. The CDR3 DNA reads TGTGCCAGCAGCTTGGACTACTTAGAGACCCAGTACTTC. Translated: CASSLDYLETQYF.

Concerning this clone: Other DNA sequences in the same sample also yield this CDR3. The rearrangement uses TRBV11-2 and TRBJ1-2; D unclear. Germline CDR1 is SGHAT and CDR2 is FQNNGV. This CDR3 is built from 11 residues. Trimming shortened V by 3 bases and J by 5 bases, and 4 bases separated the two germline ends. Written as DNA, the CDR3 is TGTGCCAGCAGCTTTCTTTATGGCTACACCTTC. This sequence encodes CASSFLYGYTF.

This chain links TRBV9 with TRBJ2-1; possibly TRBD1 for D (6 bases). CDR1 SGDLS and CDR2 YYNGEE come from the germline V gene. V dropped 6 bases and J dropped 5 bases, with 12 bases sitting between them. CDR3 length: 13 amino acids. CDR3 amino acids: CASTTPGDNEQFF. In DNA, the CDR3 is TGTGCCAGCACCACACCAGGGGACAATGAGCAGTTCTTC.

This chain connects TRBV19 to TRBJ1-4; TRBD1 matches 7 bases. This CDR3 is 16 amino acids long. Per the germline V gene, CDR1 is LNHDA and CDR2 is SQIVND (reference sequence). The V and J ends lost 1 base and 8 bases, in that order; junction bases with no gene match: 10. DNA for the CDR3: TGTGCCAGTAGTATAGGTGCAGGGGGTACCGGGGAAAAACTGTTTTTT. It codes for CASSIGAGGTGEKLFF.

This clone was detected once. The chain combines TRBV7-8 with TRBJ1-2; possibly TRBD1 for D (5 bases). The CDR3 has 15 residues. The germline V gene has CDR1 SGHVS and CDR2 FQNEAQ. Between the trimmed V and J ends, which lost 4 bases and 5 bases, there was a span of 17 bases. The DNA of the CDR3 is TGTGCCAGCAGCTCGGAGGGGCCGTGGGTATATGGCTACACCTTC. Encoded protein: CASSSEGPWVYGYTF.

As DNA, the CDR3 is TGTGCCAGCAGCTTAGTCCAAAGACAGGTAGAAGCTTTCTTT. It codes for CASSLVQRQVEAFF. The chain recombines TRBV11-2 with TRBJ1-1; TRBD1 is a possible D gene (6 bases). CDR3 length equals 14 residues. V lost 1 base and J lost 8, with 14 bases in between. Germline-derived CDR1 and CDR2 are SGHAT and FQNNGV.

This rearrangement joins TRBV5-1 to TRBJ1-6, with D possibly TRBD1 on 5 matching bases. The CDR3 covers 16 residues. V was trimmed by 0 bases and J by 1 base, leaving 8 bases between them. The germline V gene has CDR1 SGHRS and CDR2 YFSETQ. CDR3 nucleotide sequence: TGCGCCAGCAGCTTGGGGCAGGGTTCCTATAATTCACCCCTCCACTTT. It codes for CASSLGQGSYNSPLHF.

The chain recombines TRBV7-8 with TRBJ2-7, with 7 positions matching TRBD2. Germline values: CDR1 SGHVS, CDR2 FQNEAQ. The J segment lost 5 bases and the V segment lost 3 bases, leaving 10 bases of the junction unmatched. CDR3 length: 15 residues. The CDR3 sequence is CASSLPSGTIHEQYF. The CDR3 DNA is TGTGCCAGCAGCTTGCCCAGTGGGACTATCCACGAGCAGTACTTC.

The chain couples TRBV18 to TRBJ1-1; no clear D gene. The CDR3 consists of 13 residues. Germline assignment: CDR1 KGHSH and CDR2 LQKENI. The germline V and J ends were trimmed by 6 bases and 11 bases, with 19 bases remaining between them. The CDR3 nucleotides read TGTGCCAGCTCCCCTTCCGAAGCTATTTGGGCTTTCTTT. Amino acid sequence: CASSPSEAIWAFF.

The genes are TRBV5-5 and TRBJ2-6; 8 bases align to TRBD1. CDR1 SGHKS and CDR2 YYEKEE come from the germline V gene (reference sequence). The CDR3 runs to 16 residues. The J segment lost 1 base and the V segment lost 4 bases, leaving 4 bases of the junction unmatched. CDR3 region: CASSTRQGSGANVLTF. CDR3 DNA: TGTGCCAGCAGCACGAGACAGGGGTCTGGGGCCAACGTCCTGACTTTC.

This clone appeared a single time. This specimen includes other DNA sequences encoding the same CDR3. The DNA of the CDR3 is TGTGCCAGCAGCTTAATTGATACAGTGGTAAGCACAGATACGCAGTATTTT. Translating it yields CASSLIDTVVSTDTQYF. The chain has TRBV11-2 and TRBJ2-3; D is undetermined. The V end lost 2 bases, the J end lost 0 bases, and 15 bases lay between the germline ends. From germline, CDR1 is SGHAT and CDR2 FQNNGV. The CDR3 runs 17 residues. Together with reference TRBV11-2 and TRBJ2-3, the CDR3 gives the full variable domain: EAGVAQSPRYKIIEKRQSVAFWCNPISGHATLYWYQQILGQGPKLLIQFQNNGVVDDSQLPKDRFSAERLKGVDSTLKIQPAKLEDSAVYLCASSLIDTVVSTDTQYFGPGTRLTVL.

This clone was recorded once. The chain combines TRBV7-2 with TRBJ2-7; 7 bases agree with TRBD2. Germline CDR1 is SGHTA and CDR2 is FQGNSA. This CDR3 region has 15 residues. The V gene end was trimmed by 3 bases and the J gene end by 3 bases; junction bases not matched to a gene: 8. For the CDR3, the DNA is TGTGCCAGCAGCTTCAAGACGGGGAGGGGCTACGAGCAGTACTTC. Its protein product is CASSFKTGRGYEQYF.

The CDR3 spells CASSSGQGAWTEAFF. DNA for the CDR3: TGTGCCAGCAGTTCCGGACAGGGGGCGTGGACTGAAGCTTTCTTT. V usage is TRBV28 and J usage is TRBJ1-1; 11 nucleotides match TRBD1. V shed 4 bases, J shed 5 bases, and the junction held 6 bases outside the gene matches. The CDR3 consists of 15 residues. The germline CDR1 and CDR2 sequences are MDHEN and SYDVKM.

The CDR3 DNA follows: TGTGCCAGCAGCCCCATCGACAGAGCCGAGCAGTACTTC. It encodes CASSPIDRAEQYF. The chain carries TRBV7-9 and TRBJ2-7; tentatively, D is TRBD1 (5 bases). V lost 5 bases and J 6 bases, leaving 14 bases between the germline ends. From germline, CDR1 is SEHNR and CDR2 FQNEAQ (reference sequence). The CDR3 is 13 amino acids.

This chain connects TRBV5-6 to TRBJ1-1; 7 positions agree with TRBD1. Losses at the gene ends were 6 bases for V and 1 base for J; bases not matched to a gene: 3. This CDR3 spans 13 amino acids. Germline CDR1 reads SGHDT; CDR2 reads YYEEEE. CDR3 amino acids: CASTWTGNTEAFF. In DNA form, the CDR3 reads TGTGCCAGCACCTGGACAGGGAACACTGAAGCTTTCTTT.

The chain links TRBV5-6 to TRBJ2-7, with TRBD2 matching over 7 bases. Trimming at V came to 2 bases and at J to 7 bases, leaving 3 bases not matched to a gene. This CDR3 spans 12 amino acids. The germline V gene encodes CDR1 SGHDT and CDR2 YYEEEE. The CDR3 DNA reads as TGTGCCAGCAGCTTAGGAGCGGGGGAGCAGTACTTC. Translated: CASSLGAGEQYF. Full variable domain (rest looked up from reference TRBV5-6 and TRBJ2-7): DAGVTQSPTHLIKTRGQQVTLRCSPKSGHDTVSWYQQALGQGPQFIFQYYEEEERQRGNFPDRFSGHQFPNYSSELNVNALLLGDSALYLCASSLGAGEQYFGPGTRLTVT.

The chain recombines TRBV6-5 with TRBJ2-7; TRBD1 agrees at 10 bases. Germline CDR1 and CDR2: MNHEY and SVGAGI. The CDR3 loop spans 15 amino acids. V lost 5 bases to trimming and J lost 3 bases; unmatched junction nucleotides: 7. The CDR3 protein is CASSRFRDRGYEQYF. CDR3 DNA: TGTGCCAGCAGTCGATTCCGGGACAGGGGCTACGAGCAGTACTTC.

This chain joins TRBV19 and TRBJ1-1, with a tentative D call TRBD1 (5 bases). Trimming took off 3 bases at V and 3 bases at J, with 14 bases between the two ends. Looked up from germline, CDR1 is LNHDA and CDR2 is SQIVND (reference sequence). The CDR3 sequence is 15 residues long. CDR3 amino acids: CASSIFRGGDTEAFF. DNA of the CDR3: TGTGCCAGTAGTATTTTCCGCGGAGGGGACACTGAAGCTTTCTTT. Variable domain in full (rest from reference TRBV19 and TRBJ1-1): DGGITQSPKYLFRKEGQNVTLSCEQNLNHDAMYWYRQDPGQGLRLIYYSQIVNDFQKGDIAEGYSVSREKKESFPLTVTSAQKNPTAFYLCASSIFRGGDTEAFFGQGTRLTVV.

This chain links TRBV11-3 with TRBJ2-1; tentative D call: TRBD1 (6 bases). Between the trimmed V and J ends, which lost 2 bases and 6 bases, there was a span of 11 bases. The V gene's germline CDR1 is SGHNT and CDR2 YENEEA. This CDR3 has 14 amino acids. CDR3 sequence reads: CASSLYAGANEQFF. The CDR3, as DNA: TGTGCCAGCAGCTTATATGCAGGGGCCAATGAGCAGTTCTTC.

The V and J genes are TRBV28 and TRBJ1-4; 7 nucleotides align to TRBD1. CDR3 length: 14 residues. With V trimmed by 5 bases and J by 6 bases, 6 bases remained unmatched. The germline V gene encodes CDR1 MDHEN and CDR2 SYDVKM. Here the CDR3 reads CASSLPDRDEKLFF. CDR3 sequence (DNA): TGTGCCAGCAGTCTTCCCGACAGGGATGAAAAACTGTTTTTT.

The rearrangement links TRBV5-1 to TRBJ1-1, with TRBD1 as a possible D gene (5 bases). The CDR3 consists of 14 residues. In germline, CDR1 is SGHRS, CDR2 YFSETQ. Trimming left V 3 bases short and J 0 bases short, with 9 bases between. In DNA, the CDR3 is TGCGCCAGCAGCTCAAGGGGCCTGAACACTGAAGCTTTCTTT. Encoded protein: CASSSRGLNTEAFF.

V usage is TRBV5-1 and J usage is TRBJ1-2, with D maybe TRBD1 (6 bases). Germline-derived CDR1 and CDR2 are SGHRS and YFSETQ. The CDR3 extends over 13 amino acids. V lost 4 bases to trimming and J lost 2 bases, with 9 bases between them. CDR3 in amino acids: CASSPGVNYGYTF. CDR3 nucleotides: TGCGCCAGCAGCCCAGGGGTAAACTATGGCTACACCTTC.

CDR3 nucleotide sequence: TGTGCCACCAGCAGTGCCTACTCTAGCACAGATACGCAGTATTTT. Its translation is CATSSAYSSTDTQYF. The chain is built from TRBV15 and TRBJ2-3; D is unresolved. Looked up from germline, CDR1 is LNHNV and CDR2 is YYDKDF (reference sequence). With 3 bases removed from V and 0 bases from J, the gap between germline ends came to 10 bases. This CDR3 is 15 amino acids long.